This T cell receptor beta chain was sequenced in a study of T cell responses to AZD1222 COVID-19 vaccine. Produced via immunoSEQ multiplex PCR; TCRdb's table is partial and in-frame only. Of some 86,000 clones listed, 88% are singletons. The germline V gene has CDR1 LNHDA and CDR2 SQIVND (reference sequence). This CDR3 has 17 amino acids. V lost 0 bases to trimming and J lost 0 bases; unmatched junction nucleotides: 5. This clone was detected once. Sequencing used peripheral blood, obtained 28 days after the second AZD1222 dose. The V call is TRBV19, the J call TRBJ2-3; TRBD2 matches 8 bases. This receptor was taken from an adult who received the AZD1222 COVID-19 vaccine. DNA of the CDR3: TGTGCCAGTAGTATAGATTTACTAGCGGATAGCACAGATACGCAGTATTTT. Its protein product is CASSIDLLADSTDTQYF.